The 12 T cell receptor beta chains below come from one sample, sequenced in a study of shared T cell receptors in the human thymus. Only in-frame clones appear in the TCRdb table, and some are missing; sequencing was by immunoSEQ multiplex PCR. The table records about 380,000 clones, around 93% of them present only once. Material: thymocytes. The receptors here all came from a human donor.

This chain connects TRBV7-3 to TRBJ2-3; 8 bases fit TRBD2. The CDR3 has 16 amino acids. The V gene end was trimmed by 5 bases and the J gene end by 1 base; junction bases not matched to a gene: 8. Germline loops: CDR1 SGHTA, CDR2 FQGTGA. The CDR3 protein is CASSPNGTSGTDTQYF. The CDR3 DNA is TGTGCCAGCAGCCCAAACGGGACTAGTGGCACAGATACGCAGTATTTT.

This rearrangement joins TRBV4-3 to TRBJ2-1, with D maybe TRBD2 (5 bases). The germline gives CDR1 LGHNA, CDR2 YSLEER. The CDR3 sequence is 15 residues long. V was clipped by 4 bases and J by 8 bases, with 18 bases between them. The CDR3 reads CASSRVPREGHEQFF. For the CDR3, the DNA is TGCGCCAGCAGCCGCGTCCCCCGGGAAGGACATGAGCAGTTCTTC.

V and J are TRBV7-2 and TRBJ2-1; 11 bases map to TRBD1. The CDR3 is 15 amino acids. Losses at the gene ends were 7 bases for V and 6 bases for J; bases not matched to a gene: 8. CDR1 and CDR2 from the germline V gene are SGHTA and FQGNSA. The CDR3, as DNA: TGTGCCAGCACTGCCTCCGGGACAGGGGGCAATGAGCAGTTCTTC. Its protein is CASTASGTGGNEQFF.

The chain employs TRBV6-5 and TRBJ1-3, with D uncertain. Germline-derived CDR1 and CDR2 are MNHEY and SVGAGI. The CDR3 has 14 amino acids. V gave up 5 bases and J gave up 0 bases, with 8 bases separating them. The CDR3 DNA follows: TGTGCCAGCAGTCTGAGTTACTCTGGAAACACCATATATTTT. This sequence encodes CASSLSYSGNTIYF.

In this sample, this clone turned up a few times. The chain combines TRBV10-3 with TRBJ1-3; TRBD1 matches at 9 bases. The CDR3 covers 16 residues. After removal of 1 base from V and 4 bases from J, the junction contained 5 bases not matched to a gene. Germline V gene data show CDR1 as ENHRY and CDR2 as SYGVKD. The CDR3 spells CAISELQGARGNTIYF. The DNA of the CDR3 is TGTGCCATCAGTGAGTTACAGGGGGCGCGAGGAAACACCATATATTTT.

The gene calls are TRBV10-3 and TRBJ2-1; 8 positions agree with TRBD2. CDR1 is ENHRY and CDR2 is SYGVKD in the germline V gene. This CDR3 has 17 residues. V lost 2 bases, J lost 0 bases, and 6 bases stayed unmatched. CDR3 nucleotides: TGTGCCATCAGTGAGACCCCGACTAGCGCCTCCTACAATGAGCAGTTCTTC. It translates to CAISETPTSASYNEQFF.

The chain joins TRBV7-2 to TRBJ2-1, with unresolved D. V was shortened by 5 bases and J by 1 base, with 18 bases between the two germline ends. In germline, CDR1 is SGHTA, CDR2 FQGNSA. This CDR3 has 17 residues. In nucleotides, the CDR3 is TGTGCCAGCAGCCCCCCCCACAGAGAAACATCCTACAATGAGCAGTTCTTC. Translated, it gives CASSPPHRETSYNEQFF.

The CDR3 DNA is TGTGCCAGCTCACCATGGGCAGGGAGTACCTATACCAAAAACATTCAGTACTTC. The encoded protein is CASSPWAGSTYTKNIQYF. The J gene is TRBJ2-4, the V gene TRBV18; the D call may be TRBD1 or TRBD2 (5 bases each). V lost 2 bases and J lost 2, with 19 bases in between. Germline V gene data show CDR1 as KGHSH and CDR2 as LQKENI. The CDR3 sequence is 18 residues long.

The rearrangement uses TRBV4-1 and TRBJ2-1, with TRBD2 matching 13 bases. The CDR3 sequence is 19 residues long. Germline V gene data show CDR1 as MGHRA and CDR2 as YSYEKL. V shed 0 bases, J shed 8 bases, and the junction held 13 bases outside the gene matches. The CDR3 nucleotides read TGCGCCAGCAGCCAAGATTCGGGGGGCGGACTAGCGGGAGTCCATGAGCAGTTCTTC. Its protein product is CASSQDSGGGLAGVHEQFF.

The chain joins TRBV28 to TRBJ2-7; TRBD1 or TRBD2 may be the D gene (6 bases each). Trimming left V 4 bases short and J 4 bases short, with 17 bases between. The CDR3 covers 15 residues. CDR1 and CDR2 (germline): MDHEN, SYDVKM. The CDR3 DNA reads TGTGCCAGCAGTTCGGAGGGACACCGTATGTACGAGCAGTACTTC. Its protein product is CASSSEGHRMYEQYF.

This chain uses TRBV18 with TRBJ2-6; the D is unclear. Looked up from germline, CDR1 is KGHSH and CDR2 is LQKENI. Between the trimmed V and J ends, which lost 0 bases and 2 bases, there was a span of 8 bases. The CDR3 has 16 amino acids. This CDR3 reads CASSPPRGTGANVLTF. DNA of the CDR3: TGTGCCAGCTCACCACCACGAGGAACTGGGGCCAACGTCCTGACTTTC.

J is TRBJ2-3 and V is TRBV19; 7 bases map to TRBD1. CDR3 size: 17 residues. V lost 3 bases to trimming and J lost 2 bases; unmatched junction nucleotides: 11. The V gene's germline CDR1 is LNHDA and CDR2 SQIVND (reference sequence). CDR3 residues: CASSMVTGQLHTDTQYF. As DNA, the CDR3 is TGTGCCAGTAGTATGGTAACGGGACAGCTACACACAGATACGCAGTATTTT.